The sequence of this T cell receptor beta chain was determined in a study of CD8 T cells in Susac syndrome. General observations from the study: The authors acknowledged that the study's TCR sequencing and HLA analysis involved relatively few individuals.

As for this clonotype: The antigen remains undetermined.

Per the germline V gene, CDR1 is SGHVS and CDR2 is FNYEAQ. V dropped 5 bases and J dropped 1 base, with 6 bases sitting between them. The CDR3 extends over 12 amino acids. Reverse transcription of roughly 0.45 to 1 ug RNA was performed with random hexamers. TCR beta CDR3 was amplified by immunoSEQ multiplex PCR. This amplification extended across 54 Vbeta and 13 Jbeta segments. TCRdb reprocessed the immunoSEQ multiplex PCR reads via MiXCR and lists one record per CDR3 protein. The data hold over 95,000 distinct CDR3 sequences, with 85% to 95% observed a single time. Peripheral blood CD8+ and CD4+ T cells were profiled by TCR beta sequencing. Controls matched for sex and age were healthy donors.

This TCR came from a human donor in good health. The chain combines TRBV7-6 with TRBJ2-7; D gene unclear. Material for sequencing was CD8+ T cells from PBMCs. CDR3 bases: TGTGCCAGCAGCATGACATCCTACGAGCAGTACTTC. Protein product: CASSMTSYEQYF.